The T cell receptor (beta chain) under discussion was sequenced for a study of vaccination and CD4 T cells after COVID-19. Study context: SARS-CoV-2, HCoV-NL63, HCoV-OC43 and HCoV-229E supplied the overlapping spike peptides used to stimulate cells. Cultures acting as controls obtained a CEFX pool, an HIV-1 Nef pool, or no peptide. Findings and limits, study-wide: Within the convalescent patients, spike mono-reactivity was found in 304 of 307 vaccine-specific clones.

Per the germline V gene, CDR1 is GTSNPN and CDR2 is SVGIG (reference sequence). Trimming removed 0 bases at V and 1 base at J, with 6 bases between. This CDR3 contains 13 residues. This clonotype was recorded a few times. What it recognizes is unknown. Cultured CD4+ T-cell DNA underwent Oncomine TCR Beta short-read sequencing. Investigators obtained genomic DNA by extraction from cultured CD4+ T cells. Using its own MiXCR run on the PCR reads, TCRdb lists one record per CDR3 protein. The data show thousands of distinct CDR3 sequences, around 34% seen once. Indicated treatment: roughly ten-day PBMC culture with coronavirus spike peptide pools or control peptides (ViraFEST assay). Gathered ahead of the COVID-19 pandemic (2011-2018) were the CD4+ T cells of the unexposed donor.

The TCR comes from a human donor in good health. V gene TRBV30 combines with J gene TRBJ1-1, with D unclear. Sequencing was performed on CD4+ T cells from blood, cultured in vitro. CDR3 in amino acids: CAWSVATNTEAFF. Written as DNA, the CDR3 is TGTGCCTGGAGTGTAGCCACGAACACTGAAGCTTTCTTT. Full variable domain (remainder filled in from reference TRBV30 and TRBJ1-1): SQTIHQWPATLVQPVGSPLSLECTVEGTSNPNLYWYRQAAGRGLQLLFYSVGIGQISSEVPQNLSASRPQDRQFILSSKKLLLSDSGFYLCAWSVATNTEAFFGQGTRLTVV.